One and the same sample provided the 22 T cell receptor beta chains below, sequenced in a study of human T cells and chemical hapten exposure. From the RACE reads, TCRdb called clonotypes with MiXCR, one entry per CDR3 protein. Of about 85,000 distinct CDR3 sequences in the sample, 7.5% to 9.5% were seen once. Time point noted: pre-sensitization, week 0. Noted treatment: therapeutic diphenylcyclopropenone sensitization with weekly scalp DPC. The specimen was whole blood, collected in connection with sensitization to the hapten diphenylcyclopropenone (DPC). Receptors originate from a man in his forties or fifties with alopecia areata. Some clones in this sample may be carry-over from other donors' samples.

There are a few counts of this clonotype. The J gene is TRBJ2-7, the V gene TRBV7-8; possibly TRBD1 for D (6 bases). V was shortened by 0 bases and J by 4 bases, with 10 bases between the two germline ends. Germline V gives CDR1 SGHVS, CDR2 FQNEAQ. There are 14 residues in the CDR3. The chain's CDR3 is CASSLAGTPYEQYF. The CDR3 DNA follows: TGTGCCAGCAGCTTAGCTGGGACACCGTACGAGCAGTACTTC.

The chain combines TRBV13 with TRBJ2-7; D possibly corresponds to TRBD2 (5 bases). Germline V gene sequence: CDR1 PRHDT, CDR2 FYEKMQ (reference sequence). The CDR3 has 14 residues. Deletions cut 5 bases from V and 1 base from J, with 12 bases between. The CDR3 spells CASSPSSGSYEQYV. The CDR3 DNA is TGTGCCAGCAGCCCGTCAAGCGGTTCCTACGAGCAGTACGTC.

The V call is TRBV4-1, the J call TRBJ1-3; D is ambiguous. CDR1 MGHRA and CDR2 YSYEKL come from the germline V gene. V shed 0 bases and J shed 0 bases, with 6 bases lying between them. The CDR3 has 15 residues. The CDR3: CASSQERISGNTIYF. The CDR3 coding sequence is TGCGCCAGCAGCCAAGAACGGATCTCTGGAAACACCATATATTTT.

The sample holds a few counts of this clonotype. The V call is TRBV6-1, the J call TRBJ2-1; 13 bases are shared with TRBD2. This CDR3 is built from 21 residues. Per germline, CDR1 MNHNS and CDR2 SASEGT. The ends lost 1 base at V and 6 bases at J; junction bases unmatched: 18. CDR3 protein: CASSEGGGLGLAGVKGNEQFF. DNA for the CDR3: TGTGCCAGCAGTGAAGGAGGGGGGTTAGGACTAGCGGGAGTGAAAGGCAATGAGCAGTTCTTC.

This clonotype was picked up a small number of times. CDR3 sequence: CASSYGEGVYGYTF. Here the CDR3 DNA reads TGTGCCAGCTCCTACGGGGAAGGCGTCTATGGCTACACCTTC. The V and J genes are TRBV12-3 or TRBV12-4 and TRBJ1-2; no definite D call. Trimming removed 8 bases from V and 4 bases from J, with 17 bases in between. The CDR3 is made up of 14 amino acids.

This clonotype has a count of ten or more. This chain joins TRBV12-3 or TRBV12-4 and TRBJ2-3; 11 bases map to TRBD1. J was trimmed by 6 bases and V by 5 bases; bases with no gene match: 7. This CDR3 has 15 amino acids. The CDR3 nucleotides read TGTGCCAGCAGTCCGGGACAGGGGGAAGGGGATACGCAGTATTTT. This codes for CASSPGQGEGDTQYF.

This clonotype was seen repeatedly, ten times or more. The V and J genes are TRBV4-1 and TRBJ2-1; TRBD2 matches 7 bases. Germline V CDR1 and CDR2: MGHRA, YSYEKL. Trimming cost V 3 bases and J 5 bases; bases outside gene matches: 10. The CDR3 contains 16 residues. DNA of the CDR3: TGCGCCAGCAGCCAGCACATGGCGGGAGCTAACAATGAGCAGTTCTTC. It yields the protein CASSQHMAGANNEQFF.

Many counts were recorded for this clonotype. For the CDR3, the DNA is TGTGCCAGCAGCTTAGGACTAGCGGGAGGAGGCACAGATACGCAGTATTTT. Translation: CASSLGLAGGGTDTQYF. V and J are TRBV7-9 and TRBJ2-3; 13 nucleotides align to TRBD2. The J segment lost 1 base and the V segment lost 1 base, leaving 2 bases of the junction unmatched. The germline V gene has CDR1 SEHNR and CDR2 FQNEAQ (reference sequence). This CDR3 is built from 17 residues.

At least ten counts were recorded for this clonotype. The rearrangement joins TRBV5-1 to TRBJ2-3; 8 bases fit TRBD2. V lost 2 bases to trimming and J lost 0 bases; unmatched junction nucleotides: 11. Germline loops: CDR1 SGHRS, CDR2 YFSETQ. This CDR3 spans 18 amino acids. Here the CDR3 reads CASSLILTSAESTDTQYF. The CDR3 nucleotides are TGCGCCAGCAGCTTAATCCTGACTAGCGCGGAAAGCACAGATACGCAGTATTTT.

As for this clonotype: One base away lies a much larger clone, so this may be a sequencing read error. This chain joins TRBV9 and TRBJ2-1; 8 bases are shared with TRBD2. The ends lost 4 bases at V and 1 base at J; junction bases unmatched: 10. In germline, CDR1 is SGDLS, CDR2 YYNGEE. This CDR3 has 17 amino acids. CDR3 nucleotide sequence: TGTGCCAGCAGCATAGGGGCCGGGACTAGGTCCTACAATGAGCAGTTCTTC. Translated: CASSIGAGTRSYNEQFF.

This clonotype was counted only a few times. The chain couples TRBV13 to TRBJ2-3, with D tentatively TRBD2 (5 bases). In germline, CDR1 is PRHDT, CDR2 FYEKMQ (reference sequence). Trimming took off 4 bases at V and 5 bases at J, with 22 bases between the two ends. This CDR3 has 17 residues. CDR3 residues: CASSSQTTARERDTQYF. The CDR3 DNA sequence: TGTGCCAGCAGCTCTCAGACTACGGCGAGAGAGCGAGATACGCAGTATTTT.

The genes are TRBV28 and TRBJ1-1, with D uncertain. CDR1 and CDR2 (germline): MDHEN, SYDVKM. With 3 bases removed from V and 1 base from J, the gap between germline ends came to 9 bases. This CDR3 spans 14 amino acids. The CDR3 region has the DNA TGTGCCAGCAGTTTTTACAGCTCGAACACTGAAGCTTTCTTT. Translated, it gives CASSFYSSNTEAFF.

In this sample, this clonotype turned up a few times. The CDR3 loop is CASRRTSGTGNEQFF. The CDR3, as DNA: TGTGCCAGCAGGAGGACTAGCGGGACTGGTAATGAGCAGTTCTTC. The rearrangement links TRBV12-3 or TRBV12-4 to TRBJ2-1; the match to TRBD2 covers 12 bases. Trimming cost V 6 bases and J 7 bases; bases outside gene matches: 7. The CDR3 consists of 15 residues.

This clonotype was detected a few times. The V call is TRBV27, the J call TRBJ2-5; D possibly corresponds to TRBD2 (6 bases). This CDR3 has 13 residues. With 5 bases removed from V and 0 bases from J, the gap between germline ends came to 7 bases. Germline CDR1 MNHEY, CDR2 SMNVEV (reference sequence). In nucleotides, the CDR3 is TGTGCCAGCAGTAGGACTAACCAAGAGACCCAGTACTTC. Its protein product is CASSRTNQETQYF.

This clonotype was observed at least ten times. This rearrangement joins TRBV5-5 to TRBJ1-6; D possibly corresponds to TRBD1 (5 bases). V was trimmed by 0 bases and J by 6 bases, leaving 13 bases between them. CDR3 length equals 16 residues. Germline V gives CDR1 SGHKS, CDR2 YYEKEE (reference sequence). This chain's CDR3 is CASSLVGGESNSPLHF. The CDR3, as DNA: TGTGCCAGCAGCTTGGTTGGGGGGGAGAGTAATTCACCCCTCCACTTT.

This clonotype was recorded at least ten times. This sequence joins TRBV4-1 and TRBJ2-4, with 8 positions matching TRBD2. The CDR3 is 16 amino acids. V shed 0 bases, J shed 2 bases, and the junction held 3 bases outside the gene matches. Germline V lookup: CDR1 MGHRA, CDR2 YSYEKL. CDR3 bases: TGCGCCAGCAGCCAAGAAGGCGGGAGGACCAAAAACATTCAGTACTTC. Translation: CASSQEGGRTKNIQYF.

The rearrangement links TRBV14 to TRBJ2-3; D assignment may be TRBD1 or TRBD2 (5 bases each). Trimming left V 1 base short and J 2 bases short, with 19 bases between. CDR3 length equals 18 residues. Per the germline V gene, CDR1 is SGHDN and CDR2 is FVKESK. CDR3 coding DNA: TGTGCCAGCAGCCAAGGGGGTTGGCGAGAGGGGCCCACAGATACGCAGTATTTT. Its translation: CASSQGGWREGPTDTQYF.

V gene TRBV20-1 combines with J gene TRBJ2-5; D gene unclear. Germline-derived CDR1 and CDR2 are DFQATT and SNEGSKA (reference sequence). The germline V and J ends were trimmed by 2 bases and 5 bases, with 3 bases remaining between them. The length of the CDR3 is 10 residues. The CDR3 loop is CSARRETQYF. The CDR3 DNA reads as TGCAGTGCTAGAAGGGAGACCCAGTACTTC.

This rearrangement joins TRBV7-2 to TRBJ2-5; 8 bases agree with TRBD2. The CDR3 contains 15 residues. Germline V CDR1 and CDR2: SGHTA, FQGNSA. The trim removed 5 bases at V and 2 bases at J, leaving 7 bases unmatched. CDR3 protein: CASSKSGGGQETQYF. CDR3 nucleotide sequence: TGTGCCAGCAGCAAGTCCGGGGGGGGACAAGAGACCCAGTACTTC.

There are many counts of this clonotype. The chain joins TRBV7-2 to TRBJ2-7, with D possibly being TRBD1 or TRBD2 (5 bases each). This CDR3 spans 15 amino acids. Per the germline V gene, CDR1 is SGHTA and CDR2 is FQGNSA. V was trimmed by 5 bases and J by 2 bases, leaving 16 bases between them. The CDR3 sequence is CASSTVLRGPYEQYF. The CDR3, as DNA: TGTGCCAGCAGCACTGTTCTTCGGGGCCCCTACGAGCAGTACTTC. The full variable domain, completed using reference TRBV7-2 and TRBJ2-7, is GAGVSQSPSNKVTEKGKDVELRCDPISGHTALYWYRQSLGQGLEFLIYFQGNSAPDKSGLPSDRFSAERTGGSVSTLTIQRTQQEDSAVYLCASSTVLRGPYEQYFGPGTRLTVT.

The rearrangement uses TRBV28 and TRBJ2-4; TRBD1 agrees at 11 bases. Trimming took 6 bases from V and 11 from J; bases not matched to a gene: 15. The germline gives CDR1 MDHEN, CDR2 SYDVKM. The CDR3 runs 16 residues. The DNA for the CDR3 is TGTGCCAGCAGGCATTCCAGGACAGGGGGCAAGAACTTTCAGTACTTC. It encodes CASRHSRTGGKNFQYF.

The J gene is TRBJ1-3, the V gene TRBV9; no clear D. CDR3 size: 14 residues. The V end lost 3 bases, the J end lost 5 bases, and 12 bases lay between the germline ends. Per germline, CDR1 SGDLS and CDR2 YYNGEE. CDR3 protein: CASSGPGSRNTIYF. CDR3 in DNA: TGTGCCAGCAGCGGACCCGGGAGCCGAAACACCATATATTTT.